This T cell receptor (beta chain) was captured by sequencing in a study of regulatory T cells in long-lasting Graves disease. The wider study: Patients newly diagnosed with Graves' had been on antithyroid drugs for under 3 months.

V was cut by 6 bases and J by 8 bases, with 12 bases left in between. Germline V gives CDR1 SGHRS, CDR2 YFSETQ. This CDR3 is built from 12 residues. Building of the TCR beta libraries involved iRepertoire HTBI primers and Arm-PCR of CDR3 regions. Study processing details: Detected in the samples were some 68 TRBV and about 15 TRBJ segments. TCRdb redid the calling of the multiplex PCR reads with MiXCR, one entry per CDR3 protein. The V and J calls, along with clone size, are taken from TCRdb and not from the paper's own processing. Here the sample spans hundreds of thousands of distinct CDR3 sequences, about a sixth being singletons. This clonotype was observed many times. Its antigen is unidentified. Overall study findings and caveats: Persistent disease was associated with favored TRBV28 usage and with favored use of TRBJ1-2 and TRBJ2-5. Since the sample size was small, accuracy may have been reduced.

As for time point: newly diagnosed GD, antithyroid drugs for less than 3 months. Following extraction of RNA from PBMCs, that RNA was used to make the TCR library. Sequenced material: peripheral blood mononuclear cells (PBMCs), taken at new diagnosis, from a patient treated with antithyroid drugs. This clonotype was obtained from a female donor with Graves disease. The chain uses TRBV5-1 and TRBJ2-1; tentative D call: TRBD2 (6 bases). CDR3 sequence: CASTGAGDEQFF. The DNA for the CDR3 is TGCGCCAGCACGGGAGCCGGGGATGAGCAGTTCTTC.